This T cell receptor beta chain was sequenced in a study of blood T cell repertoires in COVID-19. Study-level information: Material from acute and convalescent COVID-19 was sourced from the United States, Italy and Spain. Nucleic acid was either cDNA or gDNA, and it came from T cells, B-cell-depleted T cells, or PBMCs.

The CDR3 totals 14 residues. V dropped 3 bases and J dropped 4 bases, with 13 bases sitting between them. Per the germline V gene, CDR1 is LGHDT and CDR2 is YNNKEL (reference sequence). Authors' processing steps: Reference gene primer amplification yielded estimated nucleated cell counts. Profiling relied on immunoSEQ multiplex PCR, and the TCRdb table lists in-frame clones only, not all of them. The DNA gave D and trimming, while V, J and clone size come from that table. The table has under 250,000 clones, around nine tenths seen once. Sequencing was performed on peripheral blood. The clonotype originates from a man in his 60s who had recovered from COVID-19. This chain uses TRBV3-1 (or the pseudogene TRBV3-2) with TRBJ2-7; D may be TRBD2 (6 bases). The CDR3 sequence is CASSHSGLQYEQYF. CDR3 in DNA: TGTGCCAGCAGCCACTCGGGACTCCAATACGAGCAGTACTTC.